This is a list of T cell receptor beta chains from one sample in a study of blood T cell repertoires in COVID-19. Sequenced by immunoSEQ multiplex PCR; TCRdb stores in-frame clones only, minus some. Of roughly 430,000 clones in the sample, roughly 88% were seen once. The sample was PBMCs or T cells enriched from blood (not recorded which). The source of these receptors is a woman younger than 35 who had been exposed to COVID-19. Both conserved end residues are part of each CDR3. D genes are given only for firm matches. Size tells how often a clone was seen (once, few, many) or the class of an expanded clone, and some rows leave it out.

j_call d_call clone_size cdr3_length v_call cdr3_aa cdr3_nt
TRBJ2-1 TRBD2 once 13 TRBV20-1 CSASLAGAEGQFF TGCAGTGCTAGTCTAGCGGGGGCAGAAGGGCAGTTCTTC
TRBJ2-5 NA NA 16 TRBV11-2 CASSLDETFVWETQYF TGTGCCAGCAGCTTAGATGAGACATTTGTTTGGGAGACCCAGTACTTC
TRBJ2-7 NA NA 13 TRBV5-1 CASSYEASYEQYF TGCGCCAGCAGCTATGAGGCCTCCTACGAGCAGTACTTC
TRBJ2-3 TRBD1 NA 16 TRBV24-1 CATSDWGQGGSDTQYF TGTGCCACCAGTGATTGGGGACAGGGTGGTTCAGATACGCAGTATTTT
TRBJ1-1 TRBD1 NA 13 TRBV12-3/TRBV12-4 CASASGGDTEAFF TGTGCCAGCGCCTCAGGGGGTGACACTGAAGCTTTCTTT
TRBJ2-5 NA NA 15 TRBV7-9 CASSFPGLERETQYF TGTGCCAGCAGCTTTCCAGGGCTTGAGAGAGAGACCCAGTACTTC
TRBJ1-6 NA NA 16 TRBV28 CASSFDSSSYNSPLHF TGTGCCAGCAGTTTCGACAGTAGCTCCTATAATTCACCCCTCCACTTT
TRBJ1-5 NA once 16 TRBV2 CASEPRPARSNQPQHF TGTGCCAGCGAACCTAGACCGGCGAGGAGCAATCAGCCCCAGCATTTT
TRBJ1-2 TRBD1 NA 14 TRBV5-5 CASSWDRLYYGYTF TGTGCCAGCAGCTGGGACAGGCTATACTATGGCTACACCTTC
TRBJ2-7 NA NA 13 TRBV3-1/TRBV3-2 CASSQAPAHEQYF TGTGCCAGCAGCCAAGCCCCCGCGCACGAGCAGTACTTC
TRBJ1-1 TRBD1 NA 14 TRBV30 CAWKQGAGNTEAFF TGTGCCTGGAAGCAGGGGGCAGGAAACACTGAAGCTTTCTTT
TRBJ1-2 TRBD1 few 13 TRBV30 CAWSEDRVGGYTF TGTGCCTGGAGTGAAGACAGGGTGGGAGGCTACACCTTC
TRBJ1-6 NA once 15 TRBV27 CASSLSGSQGSPLHF TGTGCCAGCAGTTTATCAGGCAGCCAGGGTTCACCCCTCCACTTT
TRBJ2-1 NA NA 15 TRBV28 CASSPAGVPYNEQFF TGTGCCAGCAGTCCCGCAGGGGTTCCCTACAATGAGCAGTTCTTC
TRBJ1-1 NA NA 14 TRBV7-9 CASIDGLVNTEAFF TGTGCCAGCATTGACGGACTTGTGAACACTGAAGCTTTCTTT
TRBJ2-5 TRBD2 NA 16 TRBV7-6 CASSQPPGLVRETQYF TGTGCCAGTTCCCAGCCCCCTGGACTAGTCCGAGAGACCCAGTACTTC
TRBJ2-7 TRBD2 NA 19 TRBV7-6 CASSLERPGLAGGTYEQYF TGTGCCAGCAGCTTAGAGCGGCCTGGACTAGCGGGAGGGACCTACGAGCAGTACTTC
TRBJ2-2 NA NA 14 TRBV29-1 CSVESADNTGELFF TGCAGCGTTGAATCAGCGGATAACACCGGGGAGCTGTTTTTT
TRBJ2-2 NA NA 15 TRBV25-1 CASSAGAGHTGELFF TGTGCCAGCAGTGCTGGGGCAGGTCACACCGGGGAGCTGTTTTTT
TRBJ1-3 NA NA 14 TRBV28 CASFAGAGGNTIYF TGTGCCAGCTTTGCAGGGGCAGGTGGAAACACCATATATTTT
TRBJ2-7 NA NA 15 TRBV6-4 CARHRDWHASYEQYF TGTGCCAGGCACCGGGACTGGCATGCCTCCTACGAGCAGTACTTC
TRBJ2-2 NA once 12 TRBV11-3 CASSQGPGELFF TGTGCCAGCAGCCAGGGGCCCGGGGAGCTGTTTTTT
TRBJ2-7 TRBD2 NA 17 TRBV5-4 CASSPSSGALGSYEQYF TGTGCCAGCAGCCCAAGTAGCGGGGCGTTAGGCTCCTACGAGCAGTACTTC
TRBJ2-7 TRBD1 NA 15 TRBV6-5 CASSYSTGGSYEQYF TGTGCCAGCAGTTACTCTACAGGGGGGTCCTACGAGCAGTACTTC
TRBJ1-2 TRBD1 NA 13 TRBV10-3 CAISPGQFYGYTF TGTGCCATCAGTCCGGGACAGTTCTATGGCTACACCTTC
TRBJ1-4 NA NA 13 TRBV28 CASSSRVKEKLFF TGTGCCAGCAGTTCCCGGGTTAAGGAAAAACTGTTTTTT